A single sample is the source of the 5 T cell receptor beta chains below, sequenced in a study of patients and donors after allogeneic stem cell transplantation. TCRdb re-called the RT-PCR reads with MiXCR, one entry per CDR3 protein. The repertoire includes some 200,000 distinct CDR3 sequences, 41% of them detected once, and about 33% sits in the top ten. The source material was blood, either unsorted or a sorted T cell fraction (not recorded which). The receptors were gathered from a human donor who was either an allogeneic HSCT recipient or a stem cell or donor lymphocyte infusion donor (not recorded which). It is not recorded whose cells these are; they may come from a transplant donor.

This clonotype occurred a few times. The chain joins TRBV7-6 to TRBJ2-1, with D perhaps TRBD2 (5 bases). Germline lookup yields CDR1 SGHVS and CDR2 FNYEAQ. The CDR3 sequence is 14 residues long. Deletions cut 5 bases from V and 2 bases from J, with 10 bases between. The CDR3 sequence: CASSLTSTYNEQFF. CDR3 coding DNA: TGTGCCAGCAGCCTCACTAGTACCTACAATGAGCAGTTCTTC. Full variable domain (outside the CDR3, taken from reference TRBV7-6 and TRBJ2-1): GAGVSQSPRYKVTKRGQDVALRCDPISGHVSLYWYRQALGQGPEFLTYFNYEAQQDKSGLPNDRFSAERPEGSISTLTIQRTEQRDSAMYRCASSLTSTYNEQFFGPGTRLTVL.

This clonotype was seen only a few times. The chain joins TRBV12-3 or TRBV12-4 to TRBJ1-5; D gene unclear. The CDR3 spans 12 residues. The ends were cut back, 7 bases at V and 5 bases at J, with 9 bases in the middle. As DNA, the CDR3 is TGTGCCAGCACTAAGGAGGATCAGCCCCAGCATTTT. This sequence encodes CASTKEDQPQHF.

This clonotype turned up a few times. The genes are TRBV19 and TRBJ1-1; D is uncertain. The CDR3 loop spans 13 amino acids. Germline CDR1 is LNHDA and CDR2 is SQIVND (reference sequence). Trimming pared 3 bases from V and 4 bases from J, leaving 9 bases between. DNA of the CDR3: TGTGCCAGTAGTATCGAGGGAGGCACTGAAGCTTTCTTT. It translates to CASSIEGGTEAFF.

This rearrangement joins TRBV7-2 to TRBJ1-2, with 7 positions matching TRBD1. The length of the CDR3 is 15 residues. In germline, CDR1 is SGHTA, CDR2 FQGNSA. The trim removed 1 base at V and 4 bases at J, leaving 6 bases unmatched. The CDR3 coding sequence is TGTGCCAGCAGCTTAGGCCAGGGGGAAATCTATGGCTACACCTTC. Protein: CASSLGQGEIYGYTF.

V is TRBV20-1 and J is TRBJ1-5; tentatively, D is TRBD1 (5 bases). V was clipped by 7 bases and J by 0 bases, with 13 bases between them. The CDR3 is made up of 14 amino acids. Germline CDR1 and CDR2: DFQATT and SNEGSKA (reference sequence). CDR3 in amino acids: CSGGAGDSNQPQHF. CDR3 coding DNA: TGCAGTGGTGGGGCAGGTGATAGCAATCAGCCCCAGCATTTT.